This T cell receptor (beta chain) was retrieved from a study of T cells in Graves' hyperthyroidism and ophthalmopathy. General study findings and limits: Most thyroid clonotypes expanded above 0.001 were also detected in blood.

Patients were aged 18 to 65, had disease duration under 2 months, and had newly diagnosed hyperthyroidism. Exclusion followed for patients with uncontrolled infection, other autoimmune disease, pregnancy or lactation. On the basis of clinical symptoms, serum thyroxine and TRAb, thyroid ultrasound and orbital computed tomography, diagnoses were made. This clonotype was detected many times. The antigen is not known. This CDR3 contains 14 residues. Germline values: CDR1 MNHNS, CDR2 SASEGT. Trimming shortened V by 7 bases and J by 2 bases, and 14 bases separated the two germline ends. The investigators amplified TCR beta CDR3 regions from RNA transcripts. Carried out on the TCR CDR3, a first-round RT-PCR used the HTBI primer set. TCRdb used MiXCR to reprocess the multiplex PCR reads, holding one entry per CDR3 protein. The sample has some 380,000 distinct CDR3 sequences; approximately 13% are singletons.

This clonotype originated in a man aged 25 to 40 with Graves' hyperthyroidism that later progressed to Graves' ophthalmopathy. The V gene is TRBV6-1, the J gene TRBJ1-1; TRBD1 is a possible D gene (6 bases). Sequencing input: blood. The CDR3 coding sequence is TGTGCCAGCACCCGGACAGCGAGCAACACTGAAGCTTTCTTT. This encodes CASTRTASNTEAFF.